The 20 T cell receptor beta chains given below trace back to one sample, sequenced in a study of CXCR3-negative and CXCR3-positive naive CD8 T cells. Study-wide results and limits: Hydrophobicity of TRB CDR3s was greater in CXCR3-positive naive cells than in CXCR3-negative naive cells.

Their antigen targets remain unknown. The libraries of TRB cDNA were prepared using 5' RACE with UMI labels. TCRdb reprocessed the 5' RACE reads, keeping one entry per CDR3 protein, no DNA. This sample's clone table lists roughly 55,000 distinct CDR3 sequences. Sequences were obtained from naive CXCR3+ CD8+ T cells from blood. Subset in this sample: CD45RO-CCR7+CD27+CD95- naive CD8+ T cells expressing CXCR3 (TNR3+). The receptors originated from a human donor in good health. Some clones in this sample may be carry-over from other donors' samples.

The chain carries TRBV4-3 and TRBJ1-1; TCRdb reports TRBD1, a call that lacks DNA to check it against. The CDR3 has 13 amino acids. Germline lookup yields CDR1 LGHNA and CDR2 YSLEER. The CDR3 sequence is CASSQERGAEAFF.

This rearrangement joins TRBV27 to TRBJ2-7. Per the germline V gene, CDR1 is MNHEY and CDR2 is SMNVEV (reference sequence). There are 12 residues in the CDR3. The CDR3 here is CASRSLGYEQYF.

V is TRBV7-2 and J is TRBJ2-7. The CDR3 is made up of 12 amino acids. The germline V gene has CDR1 SGHTA and CDR2 FQGNSA. The CDR3 is CASSAYSYEQYF.

V and J are TRBV4-2 and TRBJ2-7. The CDR3 totals 14 residues. The V gene's germline CDR1 is LGHNA and CDR2 YNFKEQ. The CDR3 here is CASSQELQSYEQYF.

V and J are TRBV6-2 or TRBV6-3 and TRBJ1-1; the TRBD1 assignment by TCRdb is unverifiable without DNA. The length of the CDR3 is 15 residues. Germline CDR1 MNHEY, CDR2 SVGEGT. The chain's CDR3 is CASSYSPGEVTEAFF.

The rearrangement links TRBV12-3 or TRBV12-4 to TRBJ2-7; absent DNA, TCRdb's TRBD1 call cannot be checked. The CDR3 consists of 12 residues. The CDR3 loop is CASRNGGYEQYF.

The CDR3 sequence is CASSPRGGTGELFF. The rearrangement uses TRBV11-3 and TRBJ2-2; the TCRdb call, TRBD1, lacks DNA for checking. CDR3 size: 14 residues. Germline V gene lookup returns CDR1 SGHNT and CDR2 YENEEA.

The chain uses TRBV11-2 and TRBJ2-3. Germline CDR1 SGHAT, CDR2 FQNNGV. The CDR3 has 14 residues. The chain's CDR3 is CASSLKASTDTQYF.

J is TRBJ1-1 and V is TRBV12-3 or TRBV12-4. CDR3 length: 12 amino acids. CDR3 region: CASNPGLDGAFF.

The chain combines TRBV29-1 with TRBJ2-1; TCRdb designates TRBD2, a call that cannot be tested without DNA. The CDR3 is 14 residues long. Germline values: CDR1 SQVTM, CDR2 ANQGSEA. The CDR3 spells CSVLAGGPGNEQFF.

This rearrangement joins TRBV6-2 or TRBV6-3 to TRBJ2-7; TCRdb indicates TRBD1, and absent DNA this call remains unverified. From germline, CDR1 is MNHEY and CDR2 SVGEGT. CDR3 length: 15 residues. The chain's CDR3 is CASSPRWRAPYEQYF.

The chain links TRBV4-1 to TRBJ1-1; the TRBD1 assignment by TCRdb is unverifiable without DNA. Germline CDR1 and CDR2: MGHRA and YSYEKL. The CDR3 has 14 amino acids. Here the CDR3 reads CASSQTGFNTEAFF.

The genes are TRBV7-9 and TRBJ2-5; the TCRdb D gene call, TRBD2, has no DNA to confirm it. CDR1 is SEHNR and CDR2 is FQNEAQ in the germline V gene (reference sequence). The CDR3 extends over 15 amino acids. CDR3 in amino acids: CASEGLAGVGETQYF.

The chain employs TRBV4-3 and TRBJ1-2; the TCRdb D gene call, TRBD1, has no DNA to confirm it. The CDR3 length is 16 residues. CDR1 is LGHNA, CDR2 YSLEER, per germline. CDR3 region: CASSQAPQGAPYGYTF.

This chain uses TRBV29-1 with TRBJ2-3; TCRdb proposes TRBD1, but this gene call is untestable without DNA. Looked up from germline, CDR1 is SQVTM and CDR2 is ANQGSEA. This CDR3 region has 15 residues. CDR3 region: CSVERDRGLADTQYF.

The V call is TRBV4-1, the J call TRBJ2-7; TCRdb picks TRBD1, but there is no DNA to check that call. This CDR3 spans 16 amino acids. The germline CDR1 and CDR2 sequences are MGHRA and YSYEKL. CDR3 in amino acids: CASSQEERDSSYEQYF.

The CDR3 reads CASSKHLGQGQYF. The J gene is TRBJ2-7, the V gene TRBV7-9; absent DNA, TCRdb's TRBD1 call cannot be checked. CDR1 and CDR2 from the germline V gene are SEHNR and FQNEAQ (reference sequence). The CDR3 sequence is 13 residues long.

The chain has TRBV11-3 and TRBJ2-1; TCRdb gives TRBD1 as the D gene, but with no DNA this cannot be confirmed. The CDR3 runs 14 residues. In germline, CDR1 is SGHNT, CDR2 YENEEA. The CDR3 protein is CASSARTGENEQFF.

The genes are TRBV10-3 and TRBJ2-1; TCRdb selects TRBD2, and the lack of DNA leaves this call unchecked. The CDR3 covers 16 residues. Germline CDR1 ENHRY, CDR2 SYGVKD. The CDR3: CATLTSGGHSYNEQFF.

The chain has TRBV5-4 and TRBJ2-5; no DNA is available, so the TRBD1 call from TCRdb remains unchecked. The CDR3 has 16 residues. The V gene's germline CDR1 is SGHNT and CDR2 YYREEE (reference sequence). CDR3 region: CASSSWVGTIQETQYF.